These 17 T cell receptor beta chains were sequenced from one sample in a study of blood T cell repertoires in COVID-19. Using immunoSEQ multiplex PCR, the repertoire was profiled, and TCRdb retains in-frame clones only, with some absent. Of under 250,000 clones listed, around 81% are singletons. Material: peripheral blood. Receptors were obtained from a man over 45 with active or convalescent COVID-19.

The rearrangement uses TRBV24-1 and TRBJ2-7; 10 bases align to TRBD1. The CDR3 is made up of 14 amino acids. V was pared by 5 bases and J by 6 bases, with 6 bases of the junction left unmatched. Looked up from germline, CDR1 is KGHDR and CDR2 is SFDVKD. The CDR3 reads CATSALGQGGEQYF. The DNA for the CDR3 is TGTGCCACCAGTGCCCTTGGACAGGGGGGCGAGCAGTACTTC.

The chain combines TRBV6-2 or TRBV6-3 with TRBJ2-7; D unresolved. Germline V gene lookup returns CDR1 MNHEY and CDR2 SVGEGT. Between the trimmed V and J ends, which lost 2 bases and 3 bases, there was a span of 8 bases. The CDR3 totals 13 residues. The CDR3 sequence is CASSYLRDYEQYF. The CDR3 nucleotides read TGTGCCAGCAGTTACCTCCGCGACTACGAGCAGTACTTC.

The V and J genes are TRBV27 and TRBJ2-7; D call uncertain. From germline, CDR1 is MNHEY and CDR2 SMNVEV (reference sequence). Trimming shortened V by 3 bases and J by 4 bases, and 13 bases separated the two germline ends. The CDR3 loop spans 14 amino acids. The CDR3 DNA reads TGTGCCAGCAGTTTCCTTCCGGGTACGTACGAGCAGTACTTC. It yields the protein CASSFLPGTYEQYF.

The chain is built from TRBV15 and TRBJ1-1, with a tentative D call TRBD1 (5 bases). The V gene lost 0 bases and the J gene lost 4 bases, with 9 bases spanning the gap. From germline, CDR1 is LNHNV and CDR2 YYDKDF (reference sequence). This CDR3 has 14 residues. The CDR3 nucleotides are TGTGCCACCAGCAGAGATAAAGGGGTCACTGAAGCTTTCTTT. As protein: CATSRDKGVTEAFF.

J is TRBJ2-2 and V is TRBV30; no reliable D call. CDR3 length: 13 residues. Trimming removed 1 base at V and 0 bases at J, with 3 bases between. Germline V gene sequence: CDR1 GTSNPN, CDR2 SVGIG (reference sequence). CDR3 region: CAWSAANTGELFF. The CDR3, as DNA: TGTGCCTGGAGTGCGGCGAACACCGGGGAGCTGTTTTTT.

J is TRBJ1-2 and V is TRBV4-1; weak D call: TRBD1 (5 bases). The V end lost 0 bases, the J end lost 5 bases, and 16 bases lay between the germline ends. This CDR3 region has 16 residues. From germline, CDR1 is MGHRA and CDR2 YSYEKL. CDR3 loop: CASSQDPRGGQYGYTF. The CDR3 nucleotides read TGCGCCAGCAGCCAAGACCCTAGGGGAGGGCAATATGGCTACACCTTC.

The chain uses TRBV6-5 and TRBJ2-7, with TRBD1 matching over 7 bases. In germline, CDR1 is MNHEY, CDR2 SVGAGI. V was pared by 6 bases and J by 6 bases, with 11 bases of the junction left unmatched. The length of the CDR3 is 14 residues. The CDR3 DNA reads as TGTGCCAGCAGCAACACGGGACAGTCTGCCGAGCAGTACTTC. Translated, it gives CASSNTGQSAEQYF.

The rearrangement links TRBV5-1 to TRBJ2-7; the D gene is possibly TRBD1 (6 bases). The CDR3 covers 15 residues. Trimming cost V 0 bases and J 0 bases, with 10 bases left between them. The germline gives CDR1 SGHRS, CDR2 YFSETQ. The CDR3 reads CASSLGQASSYEQYF. In DNA form, the CDR3 reads TGCGCCAGCAGCTTGGGACAGGCAAGCTCCTACGAGCAGTACTTC.

The chain carries TRBV3-1 (or the pseudogene TRBV3-2) and TRBJ2-7; 7 bases map to TRBD1. Losses at the gene ends were 2 bases for V and 9 bases for J; bases not matched to a gene: 10. CDR1 and CDR2 from the germline V gene are LGHDT and YNNKEL (reference sequence). CDR3 length: 14 amino acids. CDR3 residues: CASSQPGTDGWQYF. The CDR3 coding sequence is TGTGCCAGCAGCCAACCCGGGACAGATGGGTGGCAGTACTTC.

The CDR3 here is CASSHRGGSNQPQHF. The CDR3 bases are TGTGCCAGTAGTCACAGGGGCGGTAGCAATCAGCCCCAGCATTTT. This chain links TRBV19 with TRBJ1-5; TRBD1 aligns across 7 bases. The CDR3 spans 15 residues. V shed 5 bases and J 0 bases; nucleotides not matched to a gene: 4. Per germline, CDR1 LNHDA and CDR2 SQIVND (reference sequence).

The chain joins TRBV3-1 (or the pseudogene TRBV3-2) to TRBJ2-3; 8 bases map to TRBD2. The V segment lost 4 bases and the J segment 1 base; nucleotides outside the gene matches: 7. Germline-derived CDR1 and CDR2 are LGHDT and YNNKEL (reference sequence). The length of the CDR3 is 16 residues. In DNA, the CDR3 is TGTGCCAGCAGCCTTCGCGGGGGGACGGGCACAGATACGCAGTATTTT. Amino acid sequence: CASSLRGGTGTDTQYF.

This chain joins TRBV10-3 and TRBJ2-1; possible D gene TRBD2, 7 bases. V lost 11 bases and J 4 bases, leaving 15 bases between the germline ends. The V gene's germline CDR1 is ENHRY and CDR2 SYGVKD. The CDR3 has 13 amino acids. CDR3 protein: CASRGGDYNEQFF. The CDR3 DNA follows: TGTGCCTCCAGAGGGGGGGATTACAATGAGCAGTTCTTC.

This chain links TRBV6-5 with TRBJ2-7, with TRBD2 matching over 13 bases. In germline, CDR1 is MNHEY, CDR2 SVGAGI. This CDR3 has 15 residues. V trimming: 5 bases; J trimming: 4 bases; junction bases outside the gene matches: 5. The CDR3 loop is CASSTRTSGGYEQYF. The CDR3, as DNA: TGTGCCAGCAGTACCCGGACTAGCGGGGGTTACGAGCAGTACTTC.

This clone was detected once. This chain connects TRBV9 to TRBJ2-7; TRBD2 agrees at 12 bases. The CDR3 runs 14 residues. The germline CDR1 and CDR2 sequences are SGDLS and YYNGEE. V was pared by 3 bases and J by 7 bases, with 5 bases of the junction left unmatched. Here the CDR3 DNA reads TGTGCCAGCAGCGGACTAGCGGGGGTGCAAGAGCAGTACTTC. It codes for CASSGLAGVQEQYF.

This rearrangement joins TRBV30 to TRBJ1-1; a possible D gene is TRBD1 (5 bases). The V gene's germline CDR1 is GTSNPN and CDR2 SVGIG (reference sequence). This CDR3 contains 15 residues. The V gene lost 0 bases and the J gene lost 1 base, with 12 bases spanning the gap. The DNA for the CDR3 is TGTGCCTGGAGTGTATTTGGGACTGCGAACACTGAAGCTTTCTTT. This gives the protein CAWSVFGTANTEAFF.

The chain carries TRBV6-4 and TRBJ2-2; D is unresolved. Deletions cut 2 bases from V and 1 base from J, with 5 bases between. The germline V gene encodes CDR1 MRHNA and CDR2 SNTAGT. The CDR3 consists of 14 residues. CDR3 amino acids: CASSDTRNTGELFF. The CDR3 bases are TGTGCCAGCAGTGACACAAGGAACACCGGGGAGCTGTTTTTT.

This clone was seen ten or more times. This chain connects TRBV10-3 to TRBJ1-2; the D is unclear. Trimming cost V 7 bases and J 4 bases, with 16 bases left between them. Germline V CDR1 and CDR2: ENHRY, SYGVKD. The CDR3 consists of 14 residues. CDR3 coding DNA: TGTGCCATCAAAAATAACTATCGGGGCTATGGCTACACCTTC. Its protein product is CAIKNNYRGYGYTF.